This T cell receptor beta chain emerged from a study of blood T cell repertoires in COVID-19. Looking at the study overall: Both acute and convalescent COVID-19 samples were obtained from the United States, Italy and Spain.

Methods used by the authors: By means of reference gene primer amplification, nucleated cell counts were estimated. Sequencing was performed with immunoSEQ multiplex PCR; in TCRdb, only in-frame clones are kept and a portion is missing. For V, J and clone size, that table is used; D and trimming come from the DNA. The repertoire holds 240,000 or so clones, around 87% seen once, with approximately 7.6% in the top ten. Per the germline V gene, CDR1 is SGHDT and CDR2 is YYEEEE. This CDR3 is built from 19 residues. Deletions cut 1 base from V and 0 bases from J, with 20 bases between. This chain joins TRBV5-6 and TRBJ1-5; a weak D match, TRBD1 (6 bases). The sequenced sample was peripheral blood. This TCR came from a man in his fifties or sixties who had recovered from COVID-19. The CDR3 sequence is CASSLSGLGGAFSNQPQHF. In DNA, the CDR3 is TGTGCCAGCAGCTTGTCTGGGCTTGGGGGGGCTTTTAGCAATCAGCCCCAGCATTTT.